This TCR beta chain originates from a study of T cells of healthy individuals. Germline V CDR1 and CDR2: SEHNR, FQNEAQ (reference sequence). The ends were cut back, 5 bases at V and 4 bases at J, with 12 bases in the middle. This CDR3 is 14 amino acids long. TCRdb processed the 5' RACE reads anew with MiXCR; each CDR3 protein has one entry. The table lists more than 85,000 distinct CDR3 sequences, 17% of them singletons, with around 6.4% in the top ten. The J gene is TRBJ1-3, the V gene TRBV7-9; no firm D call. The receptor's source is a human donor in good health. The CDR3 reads CASSPGDLGNTIYF. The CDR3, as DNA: TGTGCCAGCAGCCCCGGGGATTTAGGAAACACCATATATTTT.